The 27 T cell receptor beta chains below all came from one sample that was sequenced in a study of CD4 and CD8 cells across lung adenocarcinoma regions listed by TCRdb under 2018. Library construction relied on PCR. The sequencing machine was a HiSeq X Ten. The public reads were run again by TCRdb, first through fastp at Q25 and then through MiXCR, and only productive beta chains were kept. For every CDR3 protein sequence, its rows merge into one entry that carries the most common genes and DNA. The sample contains around 27,000 distinct CDR3 sequences, 45% to 50% of them found a single time. The ten largest make up nearly 50% of the sample. Sequenced input: CD8+ T cells from the center of a lung tumor. The cell subset or site label for this specimen denotes: tumor center region. The receptor source for this set is a male donor with lung adenocarcinoma. The CD4 and CD8 labels of this study may be unreliable.

V usage is TRBV10-3 and J usage is TRBJ2-3; D possibly matches TRBD1 or TRBD2 (6 bases each). CDR3 size: 15 residues. The germline gives CDR1 ENHRY, CDR2 SYGVKD. V was pared by 10 bases and J by 9 bases, with 26 bases between. The CDR3 region is CATGKGGLAQETQYF. CDR3 bases: TGTGCCACGGGGAAAGGGGGACTTGCGCAAGAGACGCAGTATTTT.

This clonotype was seen a few times. Since a much larger clone is just one base distant, this may be a read error. The CDR3 loop reads CASRAKWTGGYEQFF. The CDR3, as DNA: TGTGCCAGCAGGGCGAAATGGACAGGGGGCTACGAGCAGTTCTTC. The chain recombines TRBV6-1 with TRBJ2-1; the match to TRBD1 covers 11 bases. Germline CDR1 reads MNHNS; CDR2 reads SASEGT. With 6 bases clipped from V and 10 bases from J, the junction kept 11 bases outside the gene matches. CDR3 length: 15 residues.

V is TRBV11-2 and J is TRBJ2-2; perhaps TRBD2 as D (5 bases). This CDR3 is 15 amino acids long. Germline V gene lookup returns CDR1 SGHAT and CDR2 FQNNGV. V shed 4 bases and J shed 4 bases, with 13 bases lying between them. CDR3 sequence (DNA): TGTGCCAGCAGCTCGAGCGCCCGGGGCACCGGGGAGCTGTTTTTT. Amino acids: CASSSSARGTGELFF.

V usage is TRBV6-5 and J usage is TRBJ2-1; maybe TRBD2 (8 bases). The DNA end lines up better with TRBJ2-5; the J call may be wrong. The germline V gene encodes CDR1 MNHEY and CDR2 SVGAGI. This CDR3 comprises 18 residues. Here the CDR3 reads CASSCAGLGGGGTDTQYF. The CDR3 DNA follows: TGTGCCAGCAGTTGCGCGGGACTAGGGGGCGGGGGCACAGATACCCAGTACTTC.

This clonotype showed up just a few times. The genes are TRBV6-5 and TRBJ2-1, with D perhaps given as TRBD1 or TRBD2 (5 bases each). The J call is in doubt because the DNA end fits TRBJ2-7 better. The CDR3 contains 15 residues. CDR1 is MNHEY, CDR2 SVGAGI, per germline. This chain's CDR3 is CASSYAPTRGYEQYF. CDR3 coding DNA: TGTGCCAGCAGTTACGCCCCTACTAGGGGATACGAGCAGTACTTC.

This clonotype has ten or more counts. This chain uses TRBV5-3 with TRBJ2-5; 9 bases agree with TRBD2. TRBV5-3 is known as an ORF, though its function is uncertain. The CDR3 is 16 amino acids. The trim removed 4 bases at V and 5 bases at J, leaving 12 bases unmatched. The CDR3 reads CARSTPSSGARETQYF. The CDR3 DNA follows: TGTGCCAGAAGCACCCCTTCTAGCGGGGCCCGCGAGACCCAGTACTTC.

Points on this clonotype: The junction shows a germline mismatch at one end, possibly a read error. This rearrangement joins TRBV6-1 to TRBJ2-3; tentatively, D is TRBD1 or TRBD2 (5 bases each). There are 12 residues in the CDR3. Germline V CDR1 and CDR2: MNHNS, SASEGT. This CDR3 reads CAGGAFQDTQYF. In nucleotides, the CDR3 is TGTGCCGGGGGTGCGTTCCAAGATACGCAGTATTTC.

This clonotype was detected many times. The rearrangement links TRBV4-1 to TRBJ2-5; TRBD1 is a possible D gene (5 bases). The CDR3 spans 16 residues. Trimming shortened V by 1 base and J by 5 bases, and 17 bases separated the two germline ends. The germline CDR1 and CDR2 sequences are MGHRA and YSYEKL. The CDR3 coding sequence is TGCGCCAGCAGCCAAGTCCCAGGGATGGTAGTTGAGACCCAGTACTTC. It encodes CASSQVPGMVVETQYF.

This clonotype was counted many times. CDR3 sequence reads: CASRTSGNYEQYF. The CDR3 nucleotides are TGTGCCAGCAGGACTAGCGGGAACTACGAGCAGTACTTC. The V gene is TRBV27, the J gene TRBJ2-7; 11 positions match TRBD2. The CDR3 loop spans 13 amino acids. Per the germline V gene, CDR1 is MNHEY and CDR2 is SMNVEV (reference sequence). Unmatched junction bases numbered 1, after V lost 6 bases and J lost 3 bases.

The rearrangement links TRBV6-1 to TRBJ2-1; 9 bases line up with TRBD1. V trimming: 6 bases; J trimming: 13 bases; junction bases outside the gene matches: 13. Germline CDR1 and CDR2: MNHNS and SASEGT. The CDR3 runs 14 residues. The CDR3, as DNA: TGTGCCAGCAGCCCCAGGACAGGGGTAGAGACCCAGTTCTTC. This translates into CASSPRTGVETQFF.

Comment on this clonotype: One junction end does not reproduce the germline sequence, and a read error may be involved. This rearrangement joins TRBV6-1 to TRBJ2-3; D is perhaps TRBD2 (6 bases). From germline, CDR1 is MNHNS and CDR2 SASEGT. CDR3 length equals 14 residues. The CDR3 DNA sequence: TGTGCCAGCATTCAGGTCGGGAGCACCGGTACGCAGTTTTTT. This gives the protein CASIQVGSTGTQFF.

V is TRBV6-5 and J is TRBJ2-1; D might be TRBD1 (6 bases). The CDR3 loop spans 17 amino acids. CDR1 and CDR2 (germline): MNHEY, SVGAGI. The V gene lost 2 bases and the J gene lost 5 bases, with 19 bases spanning the gap. The CDR3 loop reads CASSYGGSWGPHNEQFF. The CDR3 nucleotides are TGTGCCAGCAGTTACGGGGGCTCGTGGGGGCCACACAATGAGCAGTTCTTC.

This clonotype came up many times. The V call is TRBV7-2, the J call TRBJ2-3; 7 bases match TRBD2. Per the germline V gene, CDR1 is SGHTA and CDR2 is FQGNSA. After removal of 5 bases from V and 2 bases from J, the junction contained 7 bases not matched to a gene. The CDR3 sequence is 15 residues long. The CDR3 region is CASSIQAGLTDTQYF. The CDR3, as DNA: TGTGCCAGCAGCATCCAAGCGGGGCTCACAGATACGCAGTATTTT.

The table lists this clonotype with many counts. A junction boundary mismatches the germline segment, possibly from a read error. The chain is built from TRBV7-7 and TRBJ2-3; D may be TRBD1 (6 bases). Germline CDR1 SSHAT, CDR2 FNYEAQ (reference sequence). CDR3 length: 15 residues. The CDR3 reads CASSPNQGSTDTQYF. In nucleotides, the CDR3 is TGTGCTAGCAGCCCGAATCAGGGGAGCACAGATACGCAGTATTTT.

This clonotype has just a few counts. This chain links TRBV7-8 with TRBJ2-1; 7 bases line up with TRBD1. The J segment lost 10 bases and the V segment lost 5 bases, leaving 14 bases of the junction unmatched. This CDR3 contains 15 residues. Germline-derived CDR1 and CDR2 are SGHVS and FQNEAQ. The DNA for the CDR3 is TGTGCCAGCAGCCGACAGGGTTCAGGGGGATACGAGCAGTTCTTC. Translating it yields CASSRQGSGGYEQFF. Full variable domain (outside the CDR3, taken from reference TRBV7-8 and TRBJ2-1): GAGVSQSPRYKVAKRGQDVALRCDPISGHVSLFWYQQALGQGPEFLTYFQNEAQLDKSGLPSDRFFAERPEGSVSTLKIQRTQQEDSAVYLCASSRQGSGGYEQFFGPGTRLTVL.

The V gene is TRBV7-2, the J gene TRBJ2-7; 7 positions agree with TRBD2. J was trimmed by 1 base and V by 3 bases; bases with no gene match: 3. This CDR3 is 14 amino acids long. Germline V gene sequence: CDR1 SGHTA, CDR2 FQGNSA. This CDR3 is CASSLGRESYEQYF. Written as DNA, the CDR3 is TGTGCCAGCAGCTTGGGGCGGGAGTCCTACGAGCAGTACTTC.

At least ten counts were recorded for this clonotype. The chain links TRBV6-1 to TRBJ1-6; possibly TRBD1 for D (6 bases). Germline CDR1 reads MNHNS; CDR2 reads SASEGT. The CDR3 length is 16 residues. Trimming pared 4 bases from V and 4 bases from J, leaving 14 bases between. Here the CDR3 reads CASSGDGTPYNSPLHF. The DNA for the CDR3 is TGTGCCAGCAGTGGAGACGGGACACCATATAATTCACCCCTCCACTTT.

The J gene is TRBJ2-5, the V gene TRBV3-1; 7 nucleotides agree with TRBD2. This CDR3 comprises 14 residues. Germline lookup yields CDR1 LGHDT and CDR2 YNNKEL (reference sequence). V gave up 4 bases and J gave up 5 bases; unmatched junction bases: 7. The CDR3 DNA is TGTGCCAGCAGCCCTCGGGCGGGAGTGGAGACCCAGTACTTC. Its translation is CASSPRAGVETQYF.

V and J are TRBV9 and TRBJ2-5, with 9 bases matching TRBD1. V lost 3 bases, J lost 2 bases, and 5 bases stayed unmatched. Germline-derived CDR1 and CDR2 are SGDLS and YYNGEE. The CDR3 contains 15 residues. CDR3 residues: CASSERDRDQETQYF. Here the CDR3 DNA reads TGTGCCAGCAGCGAACGGGACAGGGATCAAGAGACCCAGTACTTC. Complete variable domain (other parts from reference TRBV9 and TRBJ2-5): DSGVTQTPKHLITATGQRVTLRCSPRSGDLSVYWYQQSLDQGLQFLIQYYNGEERAKGNILERFSAQQFPDLHSELNLSSLELGDSALYFCASSERDRDQETQYFGPGTRLLVL.

The chain uses TRBV30 and TRBJ2-1; D gene unclear. The J call is uncertain, as TRBJ2-7 better fits the DNA end. In germline, CDR1 is GTSNPN, CDR2 SVGIG (reference sequence). CDR3 length: 13 amino acids. CDR3: CAWSVLFLNEQYF. The CDR3 DNA reads as TGTGCCTGGAGTGTTCTTTTTCTGAACGAGCAGTACTTC.

In its sample, this clonotype is medium-sized. The CDR3 sequence is CASTPSGRYNEQFF. The CDR3, as DNA: TGTGCCAGCACGCCTAGCGGGAGATACAATGAGCAGTTCTTC. The chain recombines TRBV27 with TRBJ2-1, with 10 bases matching TRBD2. This CDR3 is built from 14 residues. CDR1 is MNHEY, CDR2 SMNVEV, per germline (reference sequence). V lost 7 bases and J lost 4; bases outside the gene matches: 4.

This clonotype is judged medium-sized. The chain employs TRBV10-1 and TRBJ2-7; 12 bases are a match to TRBD1. CDR3 size: 16 residues. The V gene's germline CDR1 is WNHNN and CDR2 SYGVQD (reference sequence). With V trimmed by 8 bases and J by 2 bases, 10 bases remained unmatched. CDR3 sequence reads: CASHKNRDRGPYEQYF. As DNA, the CDR3 is TGCGCCAGCCATAAAAACCGGGACAGGGGGCCCTACGAGCAGTACTTC.

About this clonotype: At one of its ends the junction is not consistent with the germline gene, which may arise from a read error. This chain connects TRBV6-1 to TRBJ2-1; D not resolved. The CDR3 is 15 residues long. The germline V gene encodes CDR1 MNHNS and CDR2 SASEGT. The CDR3 reads CASRTPRLTNDEQFF. As DNA, the CDR3 is TGTGCCAGCAGAACTCCGCGGCTAACCAACGATGAGCAGTTTTTT.

This clonotype was observed at least ten times. The J gene is TRBJ1-6, the V gene TRBV6-1, with unresolved D. The CDR3 sequence is 14 residues long. CDR1 and CDR2 from the germline V gene are MNHNS and SASEGT. Trimming pared 6 bases from V and 8 bases from J, leaving 14 bases between. The CDR3: CASRLDSGDSPLHF. CDR3 coding DNA: TGTGCCAGCAGGCTCGATAGCGGGGATTCACCCCTCCACTTT.

This clonotype was found a few times. The CDR3 nucleotides read TGTGCCAGCAGGCTTCAGCTTAGCGGGGGGAGTGATACGCAGTATTTT. Encoded protein: CASRLQLSGGSDTQYF. The chain is built from TRBV6-1 and TRBJ2-3, with 10 bases matching TRBD2. CDR1 is MNHNS and CDR2 is SASEGT in the germline V gene. The CDR3 consists of 16 residues. Trimming took 6 bases from V and 6 from J; bases not matched to a gene: 12.

J is TRBJ2-3 and V is TRBV27; no firm D call. Trimming pared 8 bases from V and 11 bases from J, leaving 17 bases between. The CDR3 covers 12 residues. Germline V CDR1 and CDR2: MNHEY, SMNVEV (reference sequence). CDR3 DNA: TGTGCCAGCGCTGTGAGCACCGGTAAGCAGTATTTT. This codes for CASAVSTGKQYF.

V is TRBV27 and J is TRBJ2-5; D gene unclear. The CDR3 runs to 11 residues. Germline-derived CDR1 and CDR2 are MNHEY and SMNVEV (reference sequence). This CDR3 reads CGSSSTDTQYF. The CDR3 nucleotides are TGTGGGAGCAGTTCCACAGATACCCAGTACTTC.